This entry lists 20 T cell receptor beta chains sequenced from one sample in a study of T-cell reconstitution after alpha-beta-depleted transplantation in children. Unique molecular identifiers were used in preparing the TCRbeta library. Each CDR3 protein is one row after TCRdb ran MiXCR on the PCR reads. The sample carries about 610,000 distinct CDR3 sequences, roughly 10% recorded once. The source was PBMCs from the stem cell graft donor, collected from the stem cell graft. The receptors were sampled from a human donor who donated a stem cell graft to a child with acute myeloid leukemia.

As concerns this clonotype: A much larger clone sits a single nucleotide away, making a read error possible. The chain carries TRBV6-5 and TRBJ1-1; perhaps TRBD1 as D (5 bases). Germline-derived CDR1 and CDR2 are MNHEY and SVGAGI. Trimming removed 7 bases from V and 3 bases from J, with 12 bases in between. The CDR3 covers 13 residues. The CDR3 here is CASIWQGYTEAFF. CDR3 coding DNA: TGTGCCAGCATTTGGCAGGGCTACACTGAAGCTTTCTTT.

The rearrangement uses TRBV15 and TRBJ1-1; D perhaps matches TRBD1 (5 bases). The CDR3 consists of 12 residues. Trimming took 7 bases from V and 4 from J, leaving 10 bases between them. The germline V gene has CDR1 LNHNV and CDR2 YYDKDF (reference sequence). CDR3 DNA sequence: TGTGCCACCAACTGGGGGGGCACTGAAGCTTTCTTT. This encodes CATNWGGTEAFF.

The V and J genes are TRBV30 and TRBJ1-4; a possible D gene is TRBD1 (5 bases). In germline, CDR1 is GTSNPN, CDR2 SVGIG (reference sequence). The V end lost 6 bases, the J end lost 0 bases, and 20 bases lay between the germline ends. CDR3 length: 17 residues. For the CDR3, the DNA is TGTGCCTGCCAACCGGGACTCTGGGCTGCAACTAATGAAAAACTGTTTTTT. This gives the protein CACQPGLWAATNEKLFF.

This clonotype has ten or more counts. The rearrangement links TRBV5-1 to TRBJ2-7, with a possible D match to TRBD2 (6 bases). This CDR3 is 14 amino acids long. V gave up 4 bases and J gave up 2 bases, with 13 bases separating them. Germline V CDR1 and CDR2: SGHRS, YFSETQ. CDR3 DNA: TGCGCCAGCAGCCCGGGACTCCCCGCCTACGAGCAGTACTTC. This gives the protein CASSPGLPAYEQYF. Complete variable domain (other parts from reference TRBV5-1 and TRBJ2-7): KAGVTQTPRYLIKTRGQQVTLSCSPISGHRSVSWYQQTPGQGLQFLFEYFSETQRNKGNFPGRFSGRQFSNSRSEMNVSTLELGDSALYLCASSPGLPAYEQYFGPGTRLTVT.

The rearrangement joins TRBV5-1 to TRBJ2-2, with 9 bases aligning to TRBD2. Germline V lookup: CDR1 SGHRS, CDR2 YFSETQ. Trimming cost V 3 bases and J 5 bases; bases outside gene matches: 5. This CDR3 is built from 15 residues. CDR3 in DNA: TGCGCCAGCAGCTCCGGGACTAGCCTGACCGGGGAGCTGTTTTTT. Translated: CASSSGTSLTGELFF.

The rearrangement joins TRBV30 to TRBJ1-5, with a possible D match to TRBD1 (6 bases). Trimming pared 3 bases from V and 3 bases from J, leaving 12 bases between. Germline assignment: CDR1 GTSNPN and CDR2 SVGIG (reference sequence). The CDR3 loop spans 14 amino acids. The CDR3: CAWSPDSLNQPQHF. The CDR3 region has the DNA TGTGCCTGGAGCCCGGACAGTCTCAATCAGCCCCAGCATTTT.

The chain uses TRBV29-1 and TRBJ2-3; 7 bases are shared with TRBD1. V dropped 7 bases and J dropped 1; count of bases not matched to a gene: 2. The CDR3 length is 12 residues. CDR1 and CDR2 (germline): SQVTM, ANQGSEA. The CDR3 sequence is CSGGQRTDTQYF. The CDR3 coding sequence is TGCAGCGGGGGACAGCGCACAGATACGCAGTATTTT.

The chain joins TRBV7-6 to TRBJ2-7; tentatively, D is TRBD2 (5 bases). Germline V gene data show CDR1 as SGHVS and CDR2 as FNYEAQ. The V and J ends lost 1 base and 0 bases respectively, with 13 bases between them. The CDR3 is made up of 16 amino acids. The CDR3 coding sequence is TGTGCCAGCAGCTTAGGGCGGGCTCGGGGCTCCTACGAGCAGTACTTC. It translates to CASSLGRARGSYEQYF.

This clonotype came up many times. V is TRBV9 and J is TRBJ1-2; D not certain. The CDR3 runs to 11 residues. Trimming stripped 3 bases from V and 7 bases from J, with 7 bases between. The germline V gene has CDR1 SGDLS and CDR2 YYNGEE. DNA of the CDR3: TGTGCCAGCAGCGCCGACGGTGGCTACACCTTC. Translation: CASSADGGYTF.

This clonotype appeared a few times. The chain recombines TRBV10-3 with TRBJ2-2; D not resolved. V was cut by 3 bases and J by 4 bases, with 15 bases left in between. Germline CDR1 and CDR2: ENHRY and SYGVKD. The CDR3 extends over 16 amino acids. The CDR3 coding sequence is TGTGCCATCAGTGATTGGGTCTCGTCGAGCACCGGGGAGCTGTTTTTT. Amino acid sequence: CAISDWVSSSTGELFF.

This clonotype was recorded many times. The CDR3 nucleotides read TGTGCCAGCTCCGGCGAGCAAGTTACTGAAGCTTTCTTT. Its translation is CASSGEQVTEAFF. The V and J genes are TRBV2 and TRBJ1-1, with D unresolved. The germline gives CDR1 SNHLY, CDR2 FYNNEI. V lost 8 bases, J lost 5 bases, and 15 bases lay in between. The CDR3 consists of 13 residues.

The chain is built from TRBV6-1 and TRBJ1-1, with no clear D. V was trimmed by 6 bases and J by 4 bases, leaving 18 bases between them. Per germline, CDR1 MNHNS and CDR2 SASEGT. The CDR3 consists of 15 residues. CDR3 coding DNA: TGTGCCAGCAGCCTCTCCGAGGGTTTGAGCACTGAAGCTTTCTTT. Residues: CASSLSEGLSTEAFF.

The chain employs TRBV12-3 or TRBV12-4 and TRBJ1-1, with D possibly TRBD1 on 6 matching bases. The CDR3 is 15 amino acids. The ends were cut back, 4 bases at V and 1 base at J, with 13 bases in the middle. CDR3 protein: CASSSPPGANTEAFF. The CDR3 DNA sequence: TGTGCCAGCAGTTCCCCCCCGGGGGCGAACACTGAAGCTTTCTTT.

This clonotype was observed many times. This chain joins TRBV29-1 and TRBJ2-1; TRBD2 agrees at 7 bases. V shed 2 bases, J shed 6 bases, and the junction held 4 bases outside the gene matches. Germline CDR1 reads SQVTM; CDR2 reads ANQGSEA. CDR3 length: 13 amino acids. The CDR3 sequence is CSVEQGGGNEQFF. The CDR3 nucleotides read TGCAGCGTTGAACAGGGCGGGGGCAATGAGCAGTTCTTC.

V and J are TRBV20-1 and TRBJ2-5; the D is unclear. CDR3 length equals 12 residues. Trimming removed 6 bases at V and 3 bases at J, with 11 bases between. From germline, CDR1 is DFQATT and CDR2 SNEGSKA (reference sequence). The CDR3, as DNA: TGCAGTGCCACGACGGCAAAAGAGACCCAGTACTTC. This translates into CSATTAKETQYF.

This clonotype has a count of ten or more. For the CDR3, the DNA is TGTGCCAGCAGCTTAGTGGTAGGGCTCACTGAAGCTTTCTTT. This codes for CASSLVVGLTEAFF. The gene calls are TRBV7-9 and TRBJ1-1; D gene ambiguous. The CDR3 contains 14 residues. The V gene lost 1 base and the J gene lost 4 bases, with 10 bases spanning the gap. The germline gives CDR1 SEHNR, CDR2 FQNEAQ (reference sequence).

This clonotype was counted many times. The chain carries TRBV5-1 and TRBJ2-1; 7 bases agree with TRBD1. Germline CDR1 and CDR2: SGHRS and YFSETQ. V lost 1 base to trimming and J lost 6 bases; unmatched junction nucleotides: 4. CDR3 length: 14 residues. The DNA of the CDR3 is TGCGCCAGCAGCTTGAACAGGGGCGTCAATGAGCAGTTCTTC. It codes for CASSLNRGVNEQFF. Variable domain in full (rest from reference TRBV5-1 and TRBJ2-1): KAGVTQTPRYLIKTRGQQVTLSCSPISGHRSVSWYQQTPGQGLQFLFEYFSETQRNKGNFPGRFSGRQFSNSRSEMNVSTLELGDSALYLCASSLNRGVNEQFFGPGTRLTVL.

Here the CDR3 reads CAISESGSGTDTQYF. CDR3 nucleotide sequence: TGTGCCATCAGTGAGAGCGGGAGTGGCACAGATACGCAGTATTTT. The V gene is TRBV10-3, the J gene TRBJ2-3; 8 bases map to TRBD2. The CDR3 totals 15 residues. The J segment lost 1 base and the V segment lost 2 bases, leaving 2 bases of the junction unmatched. Germline V lookup: CDR1 ENHRY, CDR2 SYGVKD.

This clonotype was seen more than once but under ten times. This chain connects TRBV7-2 to TRBJ1-2; D perhaps matches TRBD1 (6 bases). V was clipped by 5 bases and J by 4 bases, with 14 bases between them. There are 14 residues in the CDR3. Germline CDR1 reads SGHTA; CDR2 reads FQGNSA. CDR3 DNA sequence: TGTGCCAGCAGCGCATACAGGGCACCCTATGGCTACACCTTC. Translating gives CASSAYRAPYGYTF.

This clonotype has only a few counts. This sequence joins TRBV4-3 and TRBJ2-3; D not resolved. The CDR3 loop spans 17 amino acids. Germline CDR1 LGHNA, CDR2 YSLEER. The V and J ends lost 0 bases and 2 bases respectively, with 15 bases between them. The CDR3 DNA reads as TGCGCCAGCAGCCAAGATCTCGGCAGGCAAAACACAGATACGCAGTATTTT. This encodes CASSQDLGRQNTDTQYF.